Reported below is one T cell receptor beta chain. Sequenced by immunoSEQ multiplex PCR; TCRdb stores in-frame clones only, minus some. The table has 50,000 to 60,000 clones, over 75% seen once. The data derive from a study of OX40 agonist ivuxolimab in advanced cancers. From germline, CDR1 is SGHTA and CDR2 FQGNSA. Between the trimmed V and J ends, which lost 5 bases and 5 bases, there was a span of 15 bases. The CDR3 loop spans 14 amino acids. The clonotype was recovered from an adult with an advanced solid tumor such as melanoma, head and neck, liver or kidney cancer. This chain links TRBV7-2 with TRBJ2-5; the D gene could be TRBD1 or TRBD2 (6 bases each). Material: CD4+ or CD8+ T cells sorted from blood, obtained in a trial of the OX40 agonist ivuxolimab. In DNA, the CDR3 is TGTGCCAGCAGCCGGGGGCCCCCCGGGGAGACCCAGTACTTC. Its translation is CASSRGPPGETQYF. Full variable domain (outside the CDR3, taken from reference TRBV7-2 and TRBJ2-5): GAGVSQSPSNKVTEKGKDVELRCDPISGHTALYWYRQSLGQGLEFLIYFQGNSAPDKSGLPSDRFSAERTGGSVSTLTIQRTQQEDSAVYLCASSRGPPGETQYFGPGTRLLVL.